The sequence of this T cell receptor beta chain was determined in a study of blood T cells in healthy people across ages. Findings and limits, study-wide: Roughly linear declines in TCR beta diversity per million T cells occurred with age. Long-lived donors exceeded aged donors in naive CD4+ cells and diversity.

Peripheral blood was drawn, around 9.4 milliliters per donor. Each sample had at least 6.5 million PBMCs isolated. The use of a sample-barcoded 5' primer and a J-beta primer mix characterized a second PCR of roughly 6 to 12 cycles. TCRdb re-derived calls from the 5' RACE reads in MiXCR, one entry per CDR3 protein. The table lists roughly 1,800,000 distinct CDR3 sequences, less than 50% of them singletons. Comment on this clonotype: Its specificity is not known.

Sequencing was done on a sample of blood. This clonotype was sampled from a woman between 40 and 50 years old in good health.

CDR3 sequence reads: CTTPVVGYGYTF. The CDR3 DNA reads TGCACCACCCCTGTGGTGGGGTATGGCTACACCTTC. V and J are TRBV20-1 and TRBJ1-2, with no clear D. CDR1 and CDR2 (germline): DFQATT, SNEGSKA (reference sequence). This CDR3 spans 12 amino acids.